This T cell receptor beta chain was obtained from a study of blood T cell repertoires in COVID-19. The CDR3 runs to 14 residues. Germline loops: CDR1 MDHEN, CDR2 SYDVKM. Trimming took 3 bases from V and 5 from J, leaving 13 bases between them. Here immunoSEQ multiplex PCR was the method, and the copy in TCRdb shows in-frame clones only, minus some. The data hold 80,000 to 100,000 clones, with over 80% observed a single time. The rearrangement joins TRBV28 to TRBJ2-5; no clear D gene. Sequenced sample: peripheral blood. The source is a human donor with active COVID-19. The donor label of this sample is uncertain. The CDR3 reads CASSFRTARETQYF. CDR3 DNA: TGTGCCAGCAGTTTTCGTACAGCTCGCGAGACCCAGTACTTC. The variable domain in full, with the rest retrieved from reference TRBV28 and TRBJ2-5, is DVKVTQSSRYLVKRTGEKVFLECVQDMDHENMFWYRQDPGLGLRLIYFSYDVKMKEKGDIPEGYSVSREKKERFSLILESASTNQTSMYLCASSFRTARETQYFGPGTRLLVL.